These T cell receptor beta chains were read from a single sample in a study of OX40 agonist ivuxolimab in advanced cancers. Data came from immunoSEQ multiplex PCR; TCRdb stores just in-frame clones and leaves some out. The sample lists some 86,000 clones; 86% were seen once. Specimen: CD4+ or CD8+ T cells sorted from blood, collected in a trial of the OX40 agonist ivuxolimab. The origin of the receptors is an adult with an advanced solid tumor such as melanoma, head and neck, liver or kidney cancer. Each CDR3 is given with its conserved first and last residue. D genes are given only for firm matches. Clone sizes are given selectively: once, few, many, or a class where the clone is expanded.

abundance: .; v_gene: TRBV11-1; j_gene: TRBJ2-5; d_gene: .; CDR3nt: TGTGCCAGCAGCCAAAGCCCAGCAGTTTGGGGCCAAGAGACCCAGTACTTC; CDR3aa: CASSQSPAVWGQETQYF
abundance: .; v_gene: TRBV19; j_gene: TRBJ1-5; d_gene: .; CDR3nt: TGTGCCAGTACCGAACGTCGAAATCAGCCCCAGCATTTT; CDR3aa: CASTERRNQPQHF
abundance: .; v_gene: TRBV5-6; j_gene: TRBJ1-1; d_gene: .; CDR3nt: TGTGCCAGCACCGATGAAGAGGGCACTGAAGCTTTCTTT; CDR3aa: CASTDEEGTEAFF
abundance: .; v_gene: TRBV9; j_gene: TRBJ2-5; d_gene: TRBD1; CDR3nt: TGTGCCAGCAGCGACGGGACAGGCGGGGAGACCCAGTACTTC; CDR3aa: CASSDGTGGETQYF
abundance: .; v_gene: TRBV20-1; j_gene: TRBJ2-3; d_gene: .; CDR3nt: TGCAGTGCTAGCGCGGTGGATACGCAGTATTTT; CDR3aa: CSASAVDTQYF
abundance: .; v_gene: TRBV5-4; j_gene: TRBJ2-1; d_gene: TRBD2; CDR3nt: TGTGCCAGCAGCTTAGGAGGGACTACAAACAATGAGCAGTTCTTC; CDR3aa: CASSLGGTTNNEQFF
abundance: .; v_gene: TRBV9; j_gene: TRBJ2-1; d_gene: TRBD2; CDR3nt: TGTGCCAGCAGCGCCACTAGCGGGAGGAATGAGCAGTTCTTC; CDR3aa: CASSATSGRNEQFF
abundance: .; v_gene: TRBV4-1; j_gene: TRBJ1-5; d_gene: .; CDR3nt: TGCGCCAGCAGCCTTGCACCAGAGAATAGGGCCCAGCATTTT; CDR3aa: CASSLAPENRAQHF
abundance: .; v_gene: TRBV7-7; j_gene: TRBJ2-3; d_gene: TRBD2; CDR3nt: TGTGCTAGCAGCTTAGTAGCGGGAGGGATAGATACGCAGTATTTT; CDR3aa: CASSLVAGGIDTQYF
abundance: once; v_gene: TRBV30; j_gene: TRBJ2-1; d_gene: .; CDR3nt: TGTGCCTGGAGTGTTAGAGTGGCCGGGGATGAGCAGTTCTTC; CDR3aa: CAWSVRVAGDEQFF
abundance: .; v_gene: TRBV19; j_gene: TRBJ2-1; d_gene: TRBD2; CDR3nt: TGTGCCAGTAGTAGGGGGAGGGGCGGGGCCTCCTACAATGAGCAGTTCTTC; CDR3aa: CASSRGRGGASYNEQFF
abundance: .; v_gene: TRBV5-1; j_gene: TRBJ1-2; d_gene: TRBD1; CDR3nt: TGCGCCAGCAGCCCACAGACAGGGACTGATGGCTACACCTTC; CDR3aa: CASSPQTGTDGYTF
abundance: .; v_gene: TRBV7-9; j_gene: TRBJ2-6; d_gene: .; CDR3nt: TGTGCCAGCAGCTACTCCCTGCAGCAGGCTACTGGGGCCAACGTCCTGACTTTC; CDR3aa: CASSYSLQQATGANVLTF
abundance: .; v_gene: TRBV29-1; j_gene: TRBJ1-2; d_gene: .; CDR3nt: TGCAGCGTTGTTGACACCATTACTAACTATGGCTACACCTTC; CDR3aa: CSVVDTITNYGYTF
abundance: .; v_gene: TRBV19; j_gene: TRBJ2-3; d_gene: .; CDR3nt: TGTGCCAGTAGTGTCTTATCGGATACGCAGTATTTT; CDR3aa: CASSVLSDTQYF
abundance: .; v_gene: TRBV5-1; j_gene: TRBJ2-7; d_gene: .; CDR3nt: TGCGCCAGCAGGGAAAGCGCCGCCTACGAGCAGTACTTC; CDR3aa: CASRESAAYEQYF
abundance: .; v_gene: TRBV7-3; j_gene: TRBJ2-2; d_gene: .; CDR3nt: TGTGCCAGCAGCCCAAGAGGGGTCATAAACACCGGGGAGCTGTTTTTT; CDR3aa: CASSPRGVINTGELFF